A selection of T cell receptor beta chains follows, all from one sample in a study of T cell responses to AZD1222 COVID-19 vaccine. Repertoires were generated with immunoSEQ multiplex PCR, while TCRdb's copy carries only in-frame clones and drops some. The repertoire includes 150,000 to 200,000 clones, over 75% of them detected once, and 6.9% sits in the top ten. The sample in question was peripheral blood, obtained on day 0 of AZD1222 vaccination. The source of these receptors is an adult in good health. Both conserved end residues are trimmed from each CDR3. The order of the fields is D gene, clone size, J gene, V gene, CDR3 protein. A D gene is named only where the DNA matches it firmly. Clone sizes are given selectively: once, few, many, or a class where the clone is expanded.

D gene: .; clone size: .; J gene: TRBJ1-1; V gene: TRBV7-3; CDR3 protein: ASSSTLNTEAF
D gene: .; clone size: .; J gene: TRBJ2-2; V gene: TRBV11-3; CDR3 protein: ASSLGGNTGELF
D gene: TRBD2; clone size: .; J gene: TRBJ2-2; V gene: TRBV11-2; CDR3 protein: ASSVTSLNTGELF
D gene: TRBD2; clone size: .; J gene: TRBJ2-7; V gene: TRBV5-1; CDR3 protein: ASSLALGGGLNEQY
D gene: TRBD2; clone size: .; J gene: TRBJ2-1; V gene: TRBV11-3; CDR3 protein: ASSPGLAGGPYNEQF
D gene: TRBD2; clone size: once; J gene: TRBJ2-5; V gene: TRBV7-2; CDR3 protein: ASSYSGGLETQY
D gene: .; clone size: .; J gene: TRBJ1-1; V gene: TRBV7-9; CDR3 protein: ASRKTENTEAF
D gene: TRBD1; clone size: .; J gene: TRBJ1-1; V gene: TRBV5-5; CDR3 protein: ASSSDLGQGSTEAF
D gene: .; clone size: once; J gene: TRBJ1-2; V gene: TRBV19; CDR3 protein: ASNSLGPGFNYGYT
D gene: .; clone size: .; J gene: TRBJ2-3; V gene: TRBV6-1; CDR3 protein: ASSDFGSERTDTQY
D gene: TRBD1; clone size: .; J gene: TRBJ1-2; V gene: TRBV9; CDR3 protein: ASSVGQGNYGYT
D gene: TRBD2; clone size: .; J gene: TRBJ2-3; V gene: TRBV27; CDR3 protein: ASSPYSGGTSGGGTDTQY
D gene: .; clone size: .; J gene: TRBJ2-1; V gene: TRBV19; CDR3 protein: ASSRGGTLNEQF
D gene: .; clone size: .; J gene: TRBJ2-1; V gene: TRBV3-1/TRBV3-2; CDR3 protein: ASSQYIQGYNEQF
D gene: TRBD1; clone size: .; J gene: TRBJ1-2; V gene: TRBV7-9; CDR3 protein: ASSLEPRPGQGIYGYT
D gene: .; clone size: .; J gene: TRBJ1-1; V gene: TRBV6-1; CDR3 protein: ASSEARDTGFGSTEAF
D gene: .; clone size: .; J gene: TRBJ1-1; V gene: TRBV30; CDR3 protein: AWSGNTKAF
D gene: .; clone size: few; J gene: TRBJ2-7; V gene: TRBV27; CDR3 protein: ASSFWGPTGGVSYEQY
D gene: .; clone size: few; J gene: TRBJ1-6; V gene: TRBV3-1/TRBV3-2; CDR3 protein: ASSITTGRFDNSPLH
D gene: .; clone size: .; J gene: TRBJ1-1; V gene: TRBV4-3; CDR3 protein: ASSQVGAENTEAF
D gene: TRBD1; clone size: .; J gene: TRBJ1-5; V gene: TRBV7-2; CDR3 protein: ASSGTGNQPQH
D gene: TRBD1; clone size: few; J gene: TRBJ1-3; V gene: TRBV28; CDR3 protein: ASRAHLTGVFGNTIY
D gene: TRBD1; clone size: .; J gene: TRBJ1-1; V gene: TRBV11-2; CDR3 protein: ASSWDRYEAF
D gene: TRBD1; clone size: .; J gene: TRBJ2-2; V gene: TRBV6-6; CDR3 protein: ASSDRVNTGELF